The entry that follows covers one TCR beta chain sequence. The V segment lost 0 bases and the J segment 0 bases; nucleotides outside the gene matches: 10. CDR1 and CDR2 (germline): ENHRY, SYGVKD. The CDR3 extends over 18 amino acids. The data are from a study of cytomegalovirus exposure and HLA in healthy donors. Profiling relied on immunoSEQ multiplex PCR, and the TCRdb table lists in-frame clones only, not all of them. The repertoire holds about 130,000 clones, with about nine tenths as singletons. The chain combines TRBV10-3 with TRBJ2-7; 8 bases map to TRBD2. The specimen sequenced was PBMCs. This clonotype was sampled from a woman under 30 in good health and CMV-seronegative. The CDR3 bases are TGTGCCATCAGTGAGTCTGGGACTAGAAATTTTCCCTCCTACGAGCAGTACTTC. Its translation is CAISESGTRNFPSYEQYF.